Listed below are T cell receptor beta chains from one sample, sequenced in a study of blood T cell repertoires in COVID-19. The assay was immunoSEQ multiplex PCR, and TCRdb's table has in-frame clones only and misses some. This sample yields about 210,000 clones, of which around 80% are seen a single time; around 7.7% belongs to the top ten. Sequencing was carried out using peripheral blood. These receptors all come from a woman in her sixties or seventies with acute or convalescent COVID-19. CDR3s include the opening cysteine and the closing phenylalanine or tryptophan. Each record gives: D gene, CDR3 length, J gene, V gene, clone size, CDR3 DNA, CDR3 protein. The D gene is left open where the match is weak. A row's size may be missing; if present it is once, few, many or a size class.

D: TRBD2
length: 17
J: TRBJ2-5
V: TRBV5-1
size: once
DNA: TGCGCCAGCAGCTTGTCGCCTAGCGGGGGGCCACGGGAGACCCAGTACTTC
CDR3: CASSLSPSGGPRETQYF

D: -
length: 14
J: TRBJ1-1
V: TRBV11-2
size: -
DNA: TGTGCCAGCAGGTACGGACAGAGAGGGGCTGAAGCTTTCTTT
CDR3: CASRYGQRGAEAFF

D: -
length: 13
J: TRBJ1-6
V: TRBV5-5
size: -
DNA: TGTGCCAGCAGCTTACAGGAGGGTTCACCCCTCCACTTT
CDR3: CASSLQEGSPLHF

D: TRBD2
length: 17
J: TRBJ2-3
V: TRBV5-1
size: -
DNA: TGCGCCAGCAGCTCTTTATCTAGCGGGGCTCGCACAGATACGCAGTATTTT
CDR3: CASSSLSSGARTDTQYF

D: -
length: 14
J: TRBJ1-2
V: TRBV4-2
size: -
DNA: TGTGCCAGCAGCCAAGGAGGGTTAGGCTATGGCTACACCTTC
CDR3: CASSQGGLGYGYTF

D: -
length: 12
J: TRBJ1-2
V: TRBV6-2/TRBV6-3
size: -
DNA: TGTGCCAGCAGTCAAGGGGACTATGGCTACACCTTC
CDR3: CASSQGDYGYTF

D: -
length: 14
J: TRBJ2-6
V: TRBV19
size: -
DNA: TGTGCCAGTAAATCAGGGGTCGGGGCCAACGTCCTGACTTTC
CDR3: CASKSGVGANVLTF

D: TRBD2
length: 15
J: TRBJ2-5
V: TRBV11-2
size: -
DNA: TGTGCCAGCACCTTCAATACGGGGGGGCAAGAGACCCAGTACTTC
CDR3: CASTFNTGGQETQYF

D: -
length: 15
J: TRBJ1-4
V: TRBV15
size: few
DNA: TGTGCCACCAGCAGAGGGCAGGGGATAGGTGAAAAACTGTTTTTT
CDR3: CATSRGQGIGEKLFF

D: -
length: 15
J: TRBJ2-4
V: TRBV6-5
size: -
DNA: TGTGCCAGCAGTTACGGGTCAGGGGCAAAAAACATTCAGTACTTC
CDR3: CASSYGSGAKNIQYF

D: -
length: 15
J: TRBJ1-6
V: TRBV30
size: few
DNA: TGTGCCTGGACCCTCGCCGGGGGGAGAAATTCACCCCTCCACTTT
CDR3: CAWTLAGGRNSPLHF

D: -
length: 12
J: TRBJ2-1
V: TRBV21-1
size: -
DNA: TGTGCCAGCACCCAGCCTCGGGGTGAGCAGTTCTTC
CDR3: CASTQPRGEQFF

D: -
length: 14
J: TRBJ1-1
V: TRBV6-1
size: medium-sized
DNA: TGTGCCAGCAGTGAAGTAACCGAGGGGGCTGAAGCTTTCTTT
CDR3: CASSEVTEGAEAFF

D: TRBD2
length: 15
J: TRBJ2-7
V: TRBV7-2
size: -
DNA: TGTGCCAGCAGCACGAGCGGGGGCAGCTCCTACGAGCAGTACTTC
CDR3: CASSTSGGSSYEQYF

D: TRBD1
length: 14
J: TRBJ2-3
V: TRBV6-4
size: -
DNA: TGTGCCAGCAGCCCGGGACAGGGTGGAAATACGCAGTATTTT
CDR3: CASSPGQGGNTQYF

D: -
length: 17
J: TRBJ2-1
V: TRBV6-4
size: -
DNA: TGTGCCAGCAGTGTTTATGCCGGAGGAAGCTCCTACAATGAGCAGTTCTTC
CDR3: CASSVYAGGSSYNEQFF

D: -
length: 14
J: TRBJ1-2
V: TRBV20-1
size: -
DNA: TGCAGTGCTAGTAGCGCCGGCTCACCTAATGCCTACACCTTC
CDR3: CSASSAGSPNAYTF

D: -
length: 15
J: TRBJ1-4
V: TRBV19
size: -
DNA: TGTGCCAGTACCGCAGGTGGGGGGGGCGATGAAAAACTGTTTTTT
CDR3: CASTAGGGGDEKLFF

D: -
length: 14
J: TRBJ1-3
V: TRBV7-8
size: -
DNA: TGTGCCAGCAGCCCCGGTTACTCTGGAAACACCATATATTTT
CDR3: CASSPGYSGNTIYF

D: -
length: 14
J: TRBJ1-3
V: TRBV18
size: -
DNA: TGTGCCAGCTCACCAGTAGACTCTGGAAACACCATATATTTT
CDR3: CASSPVDSGNTIYF

D: -
length: 14
J: TRBJ2-1
V: TRBV5-1
size: few
DNA: TGCGCCAGCAGCCTCCTAGAGAGTCGCAATGAGCAGTTCTTC
CDR3: CASSLLESRNEQFF

D: TRBD1
length: 14
J: TRBJ2-7
V: TRBV7-2
size: -
DNA: TGTGCCAGCAGCATAGACAGGGGGGCCTACGAGCAGTACTTC
CDR3: CASSIDRGAYEQYF

D: TRBD2
length: 15
J: TRBJ2-3
V: TRBV5-6
size: -
DNA: TGTGCCAGCAGCACGGTAGCGGGAGATTCAGATACGCAGTATTTT
CDR3: CASSTVAGDSDTQYF

D: -
length: 13
J: TRBJ2-7
V: TRBV7-2
size: -
DNA: TGTGCCAGCAGCCCCACGCAGGGTCGCGAGCAGTACTTC
CDR3: CASSPTQGREQYF

D: -
length: 15
J: TRBJ1-6
V: TRBV6-5
size: -
DNA: TGTGCCAGCTCCCCCTCGAGGGTAGTGAGTTCACCCCTCCACTTT
CDR3: CASSPSRVVSSPLHF

D: -
length: 15
J: TRBJ1-5
V: TRBV30
size: -
DNA: TGTGCCTGGAGTGTGGGGCAGGTCCCGGGTCAGCCCCAGCATTTT
CDR3: CAWSVGQVPGQPQHF

D: -
length: 14
J: TRBJ2-2
V: TRBV7-2
size: -
DNA: TGTGCCAGCAGCATGCAGGGTGACACCGGGGAGCTGTTTTTT
CDR3: CASSMQGDTGELFF

D: TRBD2
length: 17
J: TRBJ2-3
V: TRBV7-9
size: once
DNA: TGTGCCAGCAGCGCTAGGACTAGCGGGACTTACACAGATACGCAGTATTTT
CDR3: CASSARTSGTYTDTQYF

D: TRBD1
length: 14
J: TRBJ1-2
V: TRBV19
size: -
DNA: TGTGCCAGTAGTATTGGGACAGTTAACTATGGCTACACCTTC
CDR3: CASSIGTVNYGYTF

D: -
length: 16
J: TRBJ2-1
V: TRBV10-3
size: -
DNA: TGTGCCATCAGTGAGTCGGGCAGGGGCTCCTACAATGAGCAGTTCTTC
CDR3: CAISESGRGSYNEQFF

D: -
length: 15
J: TRBJ2-2
V: TRBV19
size: once
DNA: TGTGCCAGTAGTAATCGGGAAGGGGAGGCCGGGGAGCTGTTTTTT
CDR3: CASSNREGEAGELFF

D: -
length: 15
J: TRBJ2-6
V: TRBV2
size: -
DNA: TGTGCCGCCAGGACAGCCGACTCTGGGGCCAACGTCCTGACTTTC
CDR3: CAARTADSGANVLTF

D: -
length: 13
J: TRBJ1-5
V: TRBV30
size: -
DNA: TGTGCCTGGAGTAGAGGGAATAACCAGCCCCAGCATTTT
CDR3: CAWSRGNNQPQHF

D: -
length: 16
J: TRBJ1-5
V: TRBV19
size: few
DNA: TGTGCCAGTAGTATTAGACAGACTTTTTACAATCAGCCCCAGCATTTT
CDR3: CASSIRQTFYNQPQHF

D: TRBD1
length: 18
J: TRBJ1-5
V: TRBV18
size: -
DNA: TGTGCCAGCTCACCAGCGTTAGGCCCCGGGACAGCACATCAGCCCCAGCATTTT
CDR3: CASSPALGPGTAHQPQHF

D: TRBD1
length: 13
J: TRBJ2-3
V: TRBV30
size: -
DNA: TGTGCCTGGAGTGTTCAGGGGGCAGATACGCAGTATTTT
CDR3: CAWSVQGADTQYF

D: -
length: 15
J: TRBJ1-2
V: TRBV7-2
size: once
DNA: TGTGCCAGCAGCCGGGGGGCAGGGAATAACTATGGCTACACCTTC
CDR3: CASSRGAGNNYGYTF

D: -
length: 13
J: TRBJ2-5
V: TRBV30
size: once
DNA: TGTGCCTGGAGCCCCGCGGTCCAAGAGACCCAGTACTTC
CDR3: CAWSPAVQETQYF

D: -
length: 15
J: TRBJ2-7
V: TRBV4-1
size: -
DNA: TGCGCCAGCAGCCCTACAGGGACCCTCTCCTACGAGCAGTACTTC
CDR3: CASSPTGTLSYEQYF

D: TRBD1
length: 15
J: TRBJ2-3
V: TRBV7-6
size: -
DNA: TGTGCCAGCAGCCCGGGGACAGGCCGCACAGATACGCAGTATTTT
CDR3: CASSPGTGRTDTQYF

D: -
length: 13
J: TRBJ2-1
V: TRBV7-3
size: -
DNA: TGTGCCAGGGGGAGGGGGGACGGCAATGAGCAGTTCTTC
CDR3: CARGRGDGNEQFF

D: -
length: 15
J: TRBJ1-5
V: TRBV11-2
size: -
DNA: TGTGCCAGCAGCTTAGGAGCAGGCCAGGGGCAGCCCCAGCATTTT
CDR3: CASSLGAGQGQPQHF

D: -
length: 15
J: TRBJ1-6
V: TRBV2
size: -
DNA: TGTGCCAGCATCCTAGAGAGGGGGGGGCGTTCACCCCTCCACTTT
CDR3: CASILERGGRSPLHF

D: -
length: 19
J: TRBJ1-2
V: TRBV21-1
size: -
DNA: TGTGCCAGCAGCCTCAAAAGGACAGGGGGAGCAGGAGGTAACTATGGCTACACCTTC
CDR3: CASSLKRTGGAGGNYGYTF

D: TRBD1
length: 16
J: TRBJ1-5
V: TRBV14
size: -
DNA: TGTGCCAGCAGCCCGGGACAGGGAAGGAGCAATCAGCCCCAGCATTTT
CDR3: CASSPGQGRSNQPQHF